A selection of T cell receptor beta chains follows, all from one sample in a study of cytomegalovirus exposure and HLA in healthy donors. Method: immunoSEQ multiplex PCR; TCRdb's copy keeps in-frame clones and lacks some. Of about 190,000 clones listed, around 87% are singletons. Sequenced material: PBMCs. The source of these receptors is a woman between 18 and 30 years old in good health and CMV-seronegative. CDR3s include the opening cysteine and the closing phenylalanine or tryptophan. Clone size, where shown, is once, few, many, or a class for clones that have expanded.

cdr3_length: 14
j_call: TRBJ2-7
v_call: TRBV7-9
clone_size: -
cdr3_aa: CSSSLALAGDEQYF

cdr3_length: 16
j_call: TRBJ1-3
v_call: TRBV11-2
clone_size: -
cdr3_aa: CASSTGRAASGNTIYF

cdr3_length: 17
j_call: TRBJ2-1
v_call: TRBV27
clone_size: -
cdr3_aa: CASSSLWTGKAYNEQFF

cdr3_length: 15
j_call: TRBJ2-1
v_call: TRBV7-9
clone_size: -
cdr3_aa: CASSSSGGPWNEQFF

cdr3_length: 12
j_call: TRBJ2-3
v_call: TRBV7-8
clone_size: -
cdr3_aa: CASSLNLNTQYF

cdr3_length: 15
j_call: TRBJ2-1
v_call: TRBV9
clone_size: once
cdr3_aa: CASSVGASGYNEQFF

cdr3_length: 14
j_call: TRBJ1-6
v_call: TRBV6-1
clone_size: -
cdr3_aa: CASSEPQSSSPLHF

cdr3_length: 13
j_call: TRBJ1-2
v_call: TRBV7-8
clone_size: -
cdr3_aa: CASSPLAGDGYTF

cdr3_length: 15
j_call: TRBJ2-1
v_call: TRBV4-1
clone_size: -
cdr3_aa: CASSPRTSGYNEQFF

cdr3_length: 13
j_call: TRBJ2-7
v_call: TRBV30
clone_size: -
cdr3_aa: CAWDQREGYEQYF

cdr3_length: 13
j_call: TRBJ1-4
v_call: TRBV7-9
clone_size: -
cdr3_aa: CASSLFVDEKLFF

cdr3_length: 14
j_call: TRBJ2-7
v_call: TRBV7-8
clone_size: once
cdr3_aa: CASSLADYGWEQYF

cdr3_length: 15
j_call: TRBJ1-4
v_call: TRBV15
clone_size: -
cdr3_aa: CATSSATGVNEKLFF

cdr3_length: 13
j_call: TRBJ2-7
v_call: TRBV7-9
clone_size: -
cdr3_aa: CASSFRDSYEQYF

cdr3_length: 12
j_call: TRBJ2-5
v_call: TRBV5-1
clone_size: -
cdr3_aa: CASSLAGETQYF

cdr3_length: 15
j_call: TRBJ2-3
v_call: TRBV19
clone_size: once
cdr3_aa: CASTPRDRGPDTQYF

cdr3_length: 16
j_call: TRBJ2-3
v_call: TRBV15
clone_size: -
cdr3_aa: CATSRAPGLSTDTQYF

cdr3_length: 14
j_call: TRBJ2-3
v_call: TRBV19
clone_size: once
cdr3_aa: CASRTSGSTDTQYF

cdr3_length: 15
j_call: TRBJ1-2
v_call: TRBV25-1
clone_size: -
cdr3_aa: CASSEFKGADYGYTF

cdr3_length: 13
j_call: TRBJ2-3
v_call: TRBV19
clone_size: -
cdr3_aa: CASARQGADTQYF

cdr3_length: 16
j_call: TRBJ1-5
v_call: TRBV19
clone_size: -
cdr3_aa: CASSMTPGALGQPQHF

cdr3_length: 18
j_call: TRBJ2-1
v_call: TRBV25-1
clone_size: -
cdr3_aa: CASSDPGGGRASDNEQFF

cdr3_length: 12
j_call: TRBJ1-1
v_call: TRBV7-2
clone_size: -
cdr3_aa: CASSVQRAEAFF

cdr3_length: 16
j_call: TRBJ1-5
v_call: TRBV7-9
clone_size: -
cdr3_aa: CASSRDGGISNQPQHF

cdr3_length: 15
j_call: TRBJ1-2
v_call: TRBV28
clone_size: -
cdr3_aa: CASSLGTARSRGYTF

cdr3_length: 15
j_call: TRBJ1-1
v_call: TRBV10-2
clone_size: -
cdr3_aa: CASSEWLGRVTEAFF

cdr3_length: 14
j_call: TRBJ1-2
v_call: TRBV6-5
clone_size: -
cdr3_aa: CASSLVQANYGYTF

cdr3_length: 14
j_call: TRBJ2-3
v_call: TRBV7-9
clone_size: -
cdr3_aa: CASSRRGGADTQYF

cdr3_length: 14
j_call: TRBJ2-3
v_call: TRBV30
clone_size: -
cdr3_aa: CAWSVPGGAHTQYF

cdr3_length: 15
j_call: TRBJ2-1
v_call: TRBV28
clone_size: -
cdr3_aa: CASSFLADHYNEQFF

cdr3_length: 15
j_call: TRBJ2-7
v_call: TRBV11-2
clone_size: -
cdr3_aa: CASSEGTGGGYEQYF

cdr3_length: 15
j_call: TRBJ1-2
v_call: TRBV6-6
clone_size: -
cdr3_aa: CASSYRDRSNYGYTF

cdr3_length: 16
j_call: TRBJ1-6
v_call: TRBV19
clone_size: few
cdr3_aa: CASSIDGSSYNSPLHF

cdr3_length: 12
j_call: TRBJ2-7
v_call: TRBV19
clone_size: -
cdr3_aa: CASSNDYYEQYF